Listed below are T cell receptor beta chains from one sample, sequenced in a study of early T cells in non-severe SARS-CoV-2 infection. TCRdb reprocessed the 5' RACE reads with MiXCR, giving one entry per CDR3 protein. The data hold tens of thousands of distinct CDR3 sequences, with less than 5% observed a single time. The sequenced sample consisted of whole blood. The receptor source for this set is an adult who was a healthcare worker with PCR-confirmed SARS-CoV-2 infection or an uninfected control (not recorded which). Both conserved end residues are part of each CDR3. The D gene is left open where the match is weak. Part of the rows lack a size; the others show once, few, many or a class for expanded clones.

CDR3 DNA,CDR3 protein,J gene,D gene,V gene,clone size
TGTGCCACCAGTGATGGGGACAGGGACAGCGCTGAAGCTTTCTTT,CATSDGDRDSAEAFF,TRBJ1-1,TRBD1,TRBV24-1,few
TGTGCCAGTAGTATATTCATTGACAGCTACAATGAGCAGTTCTTC,CASSIFIDSYNEQFF,TRBJ2-1,NA,TRBV19,many
TGCAGCGTTGAAAACCGAAGAGGGGACACTGAAGCTTTCTTT,CSVENRRGDTEAFF,TRBJ1-1,NA,TRBV29-1,many
TGTGCCAGCAGTTCGCCGACTCGTTTCGAGCAGTACTTC,CASSSPTRFEQYF,TRBJ2-7,NA,TRBV6-2/TRBV6-3,few
TGTGCCAGCAGTTTAGGCGGGAGTTCCTACAATGAGCAGTTCTTC,CASSLGGSSYNEQFF,TRBJ2-1,TRBD2,TRBV5-4,many
TGCAGCGTCGGATCCGGGACTAGCGGCGGGGAGCTGTTTTTT,CSVGSGTSGGELFF,TRBJ2-2,TRBD2,TRBV29-1,many
TGTGCCAGCACCCTAAGCTCCGGCCAGCTGTTTTTT,CASTLSSGQLFF,TRBJ2-2,NA,TRBV11-2,NA
TGTGCCAGCAGCTTGGGGACTTGGAACCCCACTGAAGCTTTCTTT,CASSLGTWNPTEAFF,TRBJ1-1,NA,TRBV5-4,medium-sized
TGTGCCAGCAGTACCGAAAAGGGGACAGGGGGTAACACCGGGGAGCTGTTTTTT,CASSTEKGTGGNTGELFF,TRBJ2-2,TRBD1,TRBV28,many
TGCAGTGCTAGTGAGGGGGGGACTGTCATCGTAGAGACCCAGTACTTC,CSASEGGTVIVETQYF,TRBJ2-5,NA,TRBV20-1,many
TGTGCCAGCAGCGTACAGGGGGGCGATGAGCAGTTCTTC,CASSVQGGDEQFF,TRBJ2-1,NA,TRBV9,many
TGTGCCAGCAGCCAAAGGGCTAGCGGTCTCGCAGATACGCAGTATTTT,CASSQRASGLADTQYF,TRBJ2-3,TRBD2,TRBV4-2,many
TGTGCCAGCAGTTACCAGGGACTAGCGGGAGTTTACGAGCAGTACTTC,CASSYQGLAGVYEQYF,TRBJ2-7,TRBD2,TRBV6-5,NA
TGTACCAGCAGTTTAGCTACAGACATCTATGGCTACACCTTC,CTSSLATDIYGYTF,TRBJ1-2,NA,TRBV12-3/TRBV12-4,NA
TGCGCCAGCAGCTACGGCCAGCAAAACACTGAAGCTTTCTTT,CASSYGQQNTEAFF,TRBJ1-1,NA,TRBV4-3,NA
TGTGCCAGCAGTCGGATTACTGGGACTCTCTACAATGAGCAGTTCTTC,CASSRITGTLYNEQFF,TRBJ2-1,NA,TRBV27,many
TGTGCCAGCAGCCGACCCGGGACAGGGGGGAATGAGCAGTTCTTC,CASSRPGTGGNEQFF,TRBJ2-1,TRBD1,TRBV12-3/TRBV12-4,many
TGCAGTGCTAGAGGGGCGGAGACCCAGTACTTC,CSARGAETQYF,TRBJ2-5,NA,TRBV20-1,many
TGTGCCAGCGGCCCCCCGGGACTAGCCGCGCAGTATTTT,CASGPPGLAAQYF,TRBJ2-3,TRBD2,TRBV2,many
TGTGCCAGCAGTATGGTTGGCGGGTCTGGAAACACCATATATTTT,CASSMVGGSGNTIYF,TRBJ1-3,NA,TRBV6-5,many
TGTGCCAGCAGATCGGACAGGTTGAACACTGAAGCTTTCTTT,CASRSDRLNTEAFF,TRBJ1-1,TRBD1,TRBV7-9,many
TGCAGTGCTAAGCATAACACCGGGGAGCTGTTTTTT,CSAKHNTGELFF,TRBJ2-2,NA,TRBV20-1,many
TGCAGTGCTAGTCTATGGGACGGCTATGAAAAACTGTTTTTT,CSASLWDGYEKLFF,TRBJ1-4,NA,TRBV20-1,many
TGTGCCTGGAGTGGGGTGCATCTGCAGGGCAATCAGCCCCAGCATTTT,CAWSGVHLQGNQPQHF,TRBJ1-5,NA,TRBV30,many
TGTGCCAGCAGTCGAGGACTAGCGGCGGAGACCCAGTACTTC,CASSRGLAAETQYF,TRBJ2-5,TRBD2,TRBV7-2,few
TGCAGTGCTAGGAAGACCGGGACTAGCGGGGGTAACTCCTACGAGCAGTACTTC,CSARKTGTSGGNSYEQYF,TRBJ2-7,TRBD2,TRBV20-1,NA
TGCAGTGCTAGAGACGGTCTTGACAGGGCTAATTCACCCCTCCACTTT,CSARDGLDRANSPLHF,TRBJ1-6,TRBD1,TRBV20-1,few
TGTGCCAGCAGCCCTGCAGGGGGCTTTAGCACAGATACGCAGTATTTT,CASSPAGGFSTDTQYF,TRBJ2-3,TRBD1,TRBV5-4,many
TGTGCCAGCAGCCAAAGTTCGGGACAGCGAACTTCGGGCTACACCTTC,CASSQSSGQRTSGYTF,TRBJ1-2,TRBD1,TRBV7-2,few
TGTGCCAGCAGTTTGTCGAACACTGAAGCTTTCTTT,CASSLSNTEAFF,TRBJ1-1,NA,TRBV12-3/TRBV12-4,many
TGTGCCAGCAGCCTCGGACGGACAGGGAAGAACACTGAAGCTTTCTTT,CASSLGRTGKNTEAFF,TRBJ1-1,TRBD1,TRBV11-2,few
TGTGCCAGCAGCTTAGGGCCCAATCAGCCCCAGCATTTT,CASSLGPNQPQHF,TRBJ1-5,NA,TRBV7-8,many
TGCGCCAGCAGCCCTGGGGTTGTAGACACCGGGGAGCTGTTTTTT,CASSPGVVDTGELFF,TRBJ2-2,NA,TRBV5-1,many
TGTGCCAGCAGCTCGGGACTAGCGGGAGTGCTCGTCGGGGAGCTGTTTTTT,CASSSGLAGVLVGELFF,TRBJ2-2,TRBD2,TRBV7-6,many
TGTGCCAGCAGCCGGGAGGAACGGGTCTACAATGAGCAGTTCTTC,CASSREERVYNEQFF,TRBJ2-1,TRBD2,TRBV7-2,NA
TGCGCCAGCAGCCAACAAGGACAGAACAATGAAAAACTGTTTTTT,CASSQQGQNNEKLFF,TRBJ1-4,NA,TRBV4-3,many
TGTGCCAGCAGCCAATTTGCGGGCGGCTACACCTTC,CASSQFAGGYTF,TRBJ1-2,NA,TRBV14,many
TGTGCCAGTGCCCGGGGGGGCGGCGGTCAGCCCCAGCATTTT,CASARGGGGQPQHF,TRBJ1-5,NA,TRBV13,many
TGTGCCACCAGCAGAGATGGTGGCGGCTCCTACAATGAGCAGTTCTTC,CATSRDGGGSYNEQFF,TRBJ2-1,NA,TRBV15,medium-sized
TGTGCCAGCAGCCGAACAGGGGGGCCTGAAGCTTTCTTT,CASSRTGGPEAFF,TRBJ1-1,TRBD1,TRBV14,few
TGTGCCAGCAGTTTGTCCGCCATCACCCTGGGGACTGAAGCTTTCTTT,CASSLSAITLGTEAFF,TRBJ1-1,NA,TRBV27,NA
TGTGCCACCAGTGATTTCCTAGCGGGAGGGCCGAATGAGCAGTTCTTC,CATSDFLAGGPNEQFF,TRBJ2-1,TRBD2,TRBV24-1,NA
TGCAGTGCTAGGGTTTTAGCGGGAGGCCACAATGAGCAGTTCTTC,CSARVLAGGHNEQFF,TRBJ2-1,TRBD2,TRBV20-1,many
TGTGCCTGGAGCCTAGAAGTCGGGTACAATCAGCCCCAGCATTTT,CAWSLEVGYNQPQHF,TRBJ1-5,NA,TRBV30,many
TGTGCCAGCAGCTTCGGCGAGCTTGAGACCCAGTACTTC,CASSFGELETQYF,TRBJ2-5,NA,TRBV11-2,many
TGTGCCAGCAGGACTAGCGGTACCTACAATGAGCAGTTCTTC,CASRTSGTYNEQFF,TRBJ2-1,TRBD2,TRBV6-5,many
TGCGCCAGCAGCCACGACAGGGCGAACACTGAAGCTTTCTTT,CASSHDRANTEAFF,TRBJ1-1,TRBD1,TRBV4-3,many
TGTGCCAGCAGTCCTTCGTCCTCTGGGGCCAACGTCCTGACTTTC,CASSPSSSGANVLTF,TRBJ2-6,NA,TRBV2,few
TGTGCCAGCAGCTCCCGGGACTGGGATCAGCCCCAGCATTTT,CASSSRDWDQPQHF,TRBJ1-5,NA,TRBV7-2,many
TGTGCCAGCTCGGCTAGCGGGACAGATACGCAGTATTTT,CASSASGTDTQYF,TRBJ2-3,TRBD2,TRBV3-1,many
TGTGCCAGCAGCTTAGATCGAAGGGACTATGGCTACACCTTC,CASSLDRRDYGYTF,TRBJ1-2,NA,TRBV11-2,many
TGTGCCAGCAAAGGACAGGGGTTCGGAAACACCATATATTTT,CASKGQGFGNTIYF,TRBJ1-3,TRBD1,TRBV28,many
TGCAGTGCTAGAGGAGGGTGGGACATACAAGAGACCCAGTACTTC,CSARGGWDIQETQYF,TRBJ2-5,NA,TRBV20-1,many
TGTGCCATCAGTGAGTCAGGCCAGGCCGGGGAGCTGTTTTTT,CAISESGQAGELFF,TRBJ2-2,NA,TRBV10-3,few
TGTGCCACCGTCACAGGGGGCAATGAGCAGTTCTTC,CATVTGGNEQFF,TRBJ2-1,TRBD1,TRBV19,many
TGTGCCAGCAGGATGGGCCTTTGGACTCCGACCTCCAATGAGCAGTTCTTC,CASRMGLWTPTSNEQFF,TRBJ2-1,NA,TRBV7-9,many
TGTGCCAGCAGCCCACAGGGGAACCTTTACTACGAGCAGTACTTC,CASSPQGNLYYEQYF,TRBJ2-7,TRBD1,TRBV11-2,NA
TGTGCCAGCTCACCCATCCAGCTAGATAATGAGCAGTTCTTC,CASSPIQLDNEQFF,TRBJ2-1,NA,TRBV18,many
TGTGCCAGCAGCTTGAGTTCTAGCGGGAGGGCCCAAACCGGGGAGCTGTTTTTT,CASSLSSSGRAQTGELFF,TRBJ2-2,TRBD2,TRBV5-4,many
TGTGCAAGTCGCTTAGCGGGACACTATGGCTACACCTTC,CASRLAGHYGYTF,TRBJ1-2,NA,TRBV12-2,many